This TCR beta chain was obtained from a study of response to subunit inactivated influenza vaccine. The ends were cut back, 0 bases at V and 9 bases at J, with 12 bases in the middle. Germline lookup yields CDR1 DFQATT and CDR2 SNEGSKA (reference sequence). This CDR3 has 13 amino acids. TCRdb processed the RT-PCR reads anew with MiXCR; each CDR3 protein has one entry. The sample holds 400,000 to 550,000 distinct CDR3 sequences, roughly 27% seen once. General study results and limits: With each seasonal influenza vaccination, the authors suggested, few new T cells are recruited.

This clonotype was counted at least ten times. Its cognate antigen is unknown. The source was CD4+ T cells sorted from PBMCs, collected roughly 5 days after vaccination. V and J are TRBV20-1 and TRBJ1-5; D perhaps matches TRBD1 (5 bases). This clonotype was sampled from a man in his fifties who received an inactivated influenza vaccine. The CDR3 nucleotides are TGCAGTGCTAGAGATCAGTCGGGGGGGCCCCAGCATTTT. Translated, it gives CSARDQSGGPQHF.